Listed below are T cell receptor beta chains from one sample, sequenced in a study of T-cell memory formation after mild COVID-19. TCRdb processed the 5' RACE reads anew with MiXCR; each CDR3 protein has one entry. The sample carries about 360,000 distinct CDR3 sequences, approximately 14% recorded once. Material for sequencing was PBMCs or a T cell subset sorted from them (not recorded which). The receptors originated from a man aged 18 to 30 who had mild COVID-19 (a few samples of this study predate the infection). Cell type and time point are not known. The CDR3 runs from the conserved cysteine through the conserved F or W. D genes are given only for firm matches. Only part of the rows carry a size: once, few, many, or a class if the clone is expanded.

v_gene,j_gene,abundance,d_gene,CDR3aa,CDR3nt
TRBV24-1,TRBJ2-7,once,TRBD2,CATSPGGSSYEQYF,TGTGCCACCAGCCCGGGGGGAAGCTCCTACGAGCAGTACTTC
TRBV18,TRBJ2-3,few,TRBD2,CASSPGLAVEYF,TGTGCCAGCTCTCCCGGACTAGCGGTAGAGTATTTT
TRBV11-3,TRBJ1-3,-,-,CASSLEADSGNTIYF,TGTGCCAGCAGCTTAGAGGCAGACTCTGGAAACACCATATATTTT
TRBV20-1,TRBJ2-2,few,TRBD1,CSATPGGNTGELFF,TGCAGTGCTACCCCAGGGGGGAACACCGGGGAGCTGTTTTTT
TRBV6-2/TRBV6-3,TRBJ1-6,-,-,CASSTRGGSPLHF,TGTGCCAGCAGTACCAGGGGCGGTTCACCCCTCCACTTT
TRBV28,TRBJ2-5,few,-,CASSTPLFSQYF,TGTGCCAGCAGTACACCCCTTTTCTCCCAGTACTTC
TRBV18,TRBJ2-3,-,-,CASSPAPSPDTQYF,TGTGCCAGCTCACCCGCTCCAAGCCCAGATACGCAGTATTTT
TRBV10-3,TRBJ2-2,few,TRBD1,CAINQGERNTGELFF,TGTGCCATCAATCAGGGGGAAAGGAACACCGGGGAGCTGTTTTTT
TRBV2,TRBJ1-5,few,-,CASSDIVSNQPQHF,TGTGCCAGCAGTGACATCGTCAGCAATCAGCCCCAGCATTTT
TRBV5-1,TRBJ2-2,many,-,CASSLEASNTGELFF,TGCGCCAGCAGCTTAGAAGCGTCAAACACCGGGGAGCTGTTTTTT
TRBV2,TRBJ2-3,many,TRBD2,CASSREGPRVGTQYF,TGTGCCAGCAGCCGGGAGGGACCGCGCGTCGGTACGCAGTATTTT
TRBV20-1,TRBJ2-4,few,-,CSALGRLAKNIQYF,TGCAGTGCTTTAGGACGGTTAGCCAAAAACATTCAGTACTTC
TRBV4-1,TRBJ2-3,-,-,CASSQVISGGKADTQYF,TGCGCCAGCAGCCAAGTTATCTCTGGGGGCAAGGCAGATACGCAGTATTTT
TRBV29-1,TRBJ2-2,many,-,CSVTLGTGELFF,TGCAGCGTTACCTTAGGGACCGGGGAGCTGTTTTTT
TRBV30,TRBJ1-6,few,-,CAWSHAGRISGATWGSPLHF,TGTGCCTGGAGTCATGCTGGCCGGATCTCTGGGGCAACTTGGGGTTCACCCCTCCACTTT
TRBV29-1,TRBJ1-1,few,-,CSGVPQGGTEAFF,TGCAGCGGGGTTCCACAGGGTGGTACTGAAGCTTTCTTT
TRBV6-1,TRBJ1-4,-,-,CASSEAAWGNEKLFF,TGTGCCAGCAGTGAAGCTGCATGGGGGAATGAAAAACTGTTTTTT
TRBV3-1,TRBJ1-5,-,-,CASSQTQGGVLNQPQHF,TGTGCCAGCAGCCAGACACAAGGGGGGGTACTCAATCAGCCCCAGCATTTT
TRBV30,TRBJ1-1,few,TRBD1,CAWSRQGNTEAFF,TGTGCCTGGAGTAGACAGGGGAACACTGAAGCTTTCTTT
TRBV5-6,TRBJ2-4,many,TRBD1,CASSPRGSSNIQYF,TGTGCCAGCAGCCCCAGGGGGTCTTCGAACATTCAGTACTTC
TRBV18,TRBJ1-1,many,-,CASSSQANTEAFF,TGTGCCAGCTCATCCCAGGCCAACACTGAAGCTTTCTTT
TRBV15,TRBJ2-1,-,-,CATSRGRSSGEFNEQFF,TGTGCCACCAGCAGAGGCCGGAGTTCGGGAGAATTCAATGAGCAGTTCTTC
TRBV18,TRBJ1-1,few,TRBD1,CASSLRDSELRTTEAFF,TGTGCCAGCTCACTCCGGGACAGCGAATTGAGGACCACTGAAGCTTTCTTT
TRBV6-1,TRBJ2-1,-,-,CASSEDAGVVSYNEQFF,TGTGCCAGCAGTGAAGATGCAGGGGTTGTCTCCTACAATGAGCAGTTCTTC
TRBV6-5,TRBJ2-3,few,TRBD2,CATLAGTPDTQYF,TGTGCCACACTAGCGGGGACCCCAGATACGCAGTATTTT
TRBV6-5,TRBJ2-2,few,TRBD2,CASTTSAANTGELFF,TGTGCCAGCACTACTAGCGCCGCGAACACCGGGGAGCTGTTTTTT
TRBV6-6,TRBJ1-4,few,TRBD1,CATNSRGANEKLFF,TGTGCCACCAACTCCAGGGGGGCTAATGAAAAACTGTTTTTT
TRBV7-8,TRBJ1-5,few,-,CASSLHGSNQPQHF,TGTGCCAGCAGCTTACACGGTAGCAATCAGCCCCAGCATTTT
TRBV20-1,TRBJ2-5,-,TRBD1,CSARTGDWQETQYF,TGCAGTGCTAGGACAGGGGATTGGCAAGAGACCCAGTACTTC
TRBV4-3,TRBJ1-4,-,-,CASSPGRWEKLFF,TGCGCCAGCAGCCCTGGGAGATGGGAAAAACTGTTTTTT
TRBV12-3/TRBV12-4,TRBJ1-1,-,TRBD1,CASSNRQGDLSIAFF,TGTGCCAGCAGCAACAGACAGGGGGACCTGTCGATTGCTTTCTTT